These 9 T cell receptor beta chains originate from one sample sequenced in a study of cytomegalovirus exposure and HLA in healthy donors. 13 Jbeta primers and 60 Vbeta primers were used for the PCR. The repertoire was sequenced with immunoSEQ multiplex PCR; TCRdb's copy has only in-frame clones and lacks some. The table lists some 120,000 clones, around 70% of them singletons. Sequencing input: PBMCs. These receptors all stem from a man in his thirties or forties in good health and CMV-seropositive.

This chain connects TRBV25-1 to TRBJ1-2, with a weak D call TRBD1 (6 bases). This CDR3 has 11 amino acids. The germline gives CDR1 MGHDK, CDR2 SYGVNS. Deletions cut 6 bases from V and 6 bases from J, with 8 bases between. CDR3 amino acids: CASRRQDGYTF. CDR3 nucleotide sequence: TGTGCCAGCAGGAGACAGGATGGCTACACCTTC.

V is TRBV11-2 and J is TRBJ2-3; unclear D gene. Germline V gene lookup returns CDR1 SGHAT and CDR2 FQNNGV. The CDR3 has 13 residues. V was pared by 0 bases and J by 6 bases, with 7 bases between. The CDR3 bases are TGTGCCAGCAGCTTAGATATCGCGGATACGCAGTATTTT. Translated: CASSLDIADTQYF.

The chain has TRBV5-1 and TRBJ1-3; 7 bases agree with TRBD1. The CDR3 is 16 amino acids. V dropped 4 bases and J dropped 4; count of bases not matched to a gene: 11. The germline V gene has CDR1 SGHRS and CDR2 YFSETQ. The CDR3 here is CASSLKGQLSGNTIYF. CDR3 in DNA: TGCGCCAGCAGCCTAAAGGGACAGCTCAGCGGAAACACCATATATTTT.

Only a few counts were recorded for this clone. The chain recombines TRBV6-6 with TRBJ1-4; D remains unclear. The CDR3 has 16 residues. V was clipped by 7 bases and J by 8 bases, with 23 bases between them. Per the germline V gene, CDR1 is MNHNY and CDR2 is SVGAGI (reference sequence). This chain's CDR3 is CASTYPTHGGEEKLFF. The CDR3 coding sequence is TGTGCCAGCACCTACCCCACCCACGGAGGTGAGGAAAAACTGTTTTTT.

This chain uses TRBV4-3 with TRBJ2-7; D might be TRBD1 (5 bases). The CDR3 is made up of 13 amino acids. Trimming removed 0 bases from V and 6 bases from J, with 9 bases in between. CDR1 is LGHNA and CDR2 is YSLEER in the germline V gene. DNA of the CDR3: TGCGCCAGCAGCCAAGATACAGGTCTCGAGCAGTACTTC. Residues: CASSQDTGLEQYF.

V gene TRBV5-1 combines with J gene TRBJ1-3; 12 bases are shared with TRBD1. The germline V gene encodes CDR1 SGHRS and CDR2 YFSETQ. Germline trimming cut 4 bases from V and 4 bases from J; bases unmatched to any gene: 3. This CDR3 has 15 residues. DNA for the CDR3: TGCGCCAGCAGCGCGGGACAGGGGGCGGGAAACACCATATATTTT. Protein product: CASSAGQGAGNTIYF.

The chain uses TRBV5-4 and TRBJ2-5; TRBD1 aligns across 8 bases. The trim removed 4 bases at V and 4 bases at J, leaving 3 bases unmatched. This CDR3 is built from 13 residues. Germline CDR1 SGHNT, CDR2 YYREEE (reference sequence). The CDR3 sequence is CASSHDRGETQYF. In nucleotides, the CDR3 is TGTGCCAGCAGCCATGACAGGGGAGAGACCCAGTACTTC. Full variable domain (remainder filled in from reference TRBV5-4 and TRBJ2-5): ETGVTQSPTHLIKTRGQQVTLRCSSQSGHNTVSWYQQALGQGPQFIFQYYREEENGRGNFPPRFSGLQFPNYSSELNVNALELDDSALYLCASSHDRGETQYFGPGTRLLVL.

The chain is built from TRBV19 and TRBJ1-5; 10 positions agree with TRBD1. V lost 3 bases and J lost 6; bases outside the gene matches: 2. CDR1 LNHDA and CDR2 SQIVND come from the germline V gene (reference sequence). There are 14 residues in the CDR3. Here the CDR3 reads CASSIRDRGQPQHF. CDR3 nucleotide sequence: TGTGCCAGTAGTATCCGGGACAGGGGTCAGCCCCAGCATTTT. The complete variable domain, with remaining parts taken from reference TRBV19 and TRBJ1-5, reads DGGITQSPKYLFRKEGQNVTLSCEQNLNHDAMYWYRQDPGQGLRLIYYSQIVNDFQKGDIAEGYSVSREKKESFPLTVTSAQKNPTAFYLCASSIRDRGQPQHFGDGTRLSIL.

This clone was observed a handful of times. This rearrangement joins TRBV5-1 to TRBJ2-7; 8 bases map to TRBD1. Germline values: CDR1 SGHRS, CDR2 YFSETQ. The CDR3 is 14 amino acids. Trimming removed 0 bases from V and 3 bases from J; junction bases left unmatched: 2. The CDR3 here is CASSLAGQGYEQYF. CDR3 nucleotide sequence: TGCGCCAGCAGCTTGGCCGGACAGGGCTACGAGCAGTACTTC.